These 11 T cell receptor beta chains originate from one sample sequenced in a study of vaccination and CD4 T cells after COVID-19. An Oncomine TCR Beta short-read assay was used to sequence the DNA from cultured CD4+ T cells. MiXCR was run by TCRdb on the PCR reads, yielding one entry per CDR3 protein. Found here are fewer than 20,000 distinct CDR3 sequences, roughly 76% of them singletons; the top ten hold roughly 15%. Regarding treatment: roughly ten-day PBMC culture with coronavirus spike peptide pools or control peptides (ViraFEST assay). What these receptors recognize is not known. Sample: CD4+ T cells from blood, cultured in vitro. These receptors all come from a human donor who had recovered from COVID-19.

This chain links TRBV10-3 with TRBJ2-5; TRBD1 or TRBD2 may be the D gene (5 bases each). The germline V gene encodes CDR1 ENHRY and CDR2 SYGVKD. Between the trimmed V and J ends, which lost 4 bases and 2 bases, there was a span of 11 bases. This CDR3 has 14 amino acids. The CDR3 DNA reads TGTGCCATCAGTGGGGGGAGCGTGCAAGAGACCCAGTACTTC. Translating gives CAISGGSVQETQYF.

The chain couples TRBV12-3 or TRBV12-4 to TRBJ1-2, with a weak D call TRBD1 (6 bases). CDR3 length: 12 residues. V shed 6 bases and J shed 5 bases, with 10 bases lying between them. CDR3 nucleotides: TGTGCCAGCAGCCCGGACAGATATGGCTACACCTTC. Translation gives CASSPDRYGYTF.

This chain links TRBV7-2 with TRBJ1-2, with a possible D match to TRBD1 (6 bases). The germline V gene has CDR1 SGHTA and CDR2 FQGNSA. The V gene lost 5 bases and the J gene lost 4 bases, with 17 bases spanning the gap. CDR3 length: 15 residues. The CDR3 nucleotides are TGTGCCAGCAGCGAGGAAGGAGGGGGTACCTATGGCTACACCTTC. This translates into CASSEEGGGTYGYTF. Drawing the rest from reference TRBV7-2 and TRBJ1-2, the complete variable domain is GAGVSQSPSNKVTEKGKDVELRCDPISGHTALYWYRQSLGQGLEFLIYFQGNSAPDKSGLPSDRFSAERTGGSVSTLTIQRTQQEDSAVYLCASSEEGGGTYGYTFGSGTRLTVV.

This chain uses TRBV4-3 with TRBJ2-2, with 7 bases matching TRBD1. The CDR3 loop spans 16 amino acids. Germline loops: CDR1 LGHNA, CDR2 YSLEER. The J segment lost 4 bases and the V segment lost 3 bases, leaving 8 bases of the junction unmatched. Written as DNA, the CDR3 is TGCGCCAGCAGCCACATAGACAGGGAAGGCACCGGGGAGCTGTTTTTT. Its translation: CASSHIDREGTGELFF.

J is TRBJ1-6 and V is TRBV7-8; 7 bases fit TRBD1. Germline V CDR1 and CDR2: SGHVS, FQNEAQ. The CDR3 is 15 residues long. V was clipped by 5 bases and J by 6 bases; unmatched bases: 7. In DNA form, the CDR3 reads TGTGCCAGCAGCCCCTACAGGGGCGCTAATTCACCCCTCCACTTT. This codes for CASSPYRGANSPLHF.

The rearrangement uses TRBV18 and TRBJ2-3; unclear D gene. The CDR3 extends over 13 amino acids. Germline lookup yields CDR1 KGHSH and CDR2 LQKENI. V gave up 2 bases and J gave up 3 bases, with 6 bases separating them. This chain's CDR3 is CASSPDATDTQYF. The CDR3 coding sequence is TGTGCCAGCTCACCAGATGCAACAGATACGCAGTATTTT. Full variable domain (outside the CDR3, taken from reference TRBV18 and TRBJ2-3): NAGVMQNPRHLVRRRGQEARLRCSPMKGHSHVYWYRQLPEEGLKFMVYLQKENIIDESGMPKERFSAEFPKEGPSILRIQQVVRGDSAAYFCASSPDATDTQYFGPGTRLTVL.

About this clonotype: Sequence at one end of the junction differs from germline and may be a read error. The chain joins TRBV7-7 to TRBJ2-5; TRBD1 aligns across 9 bases. Looked up from germline, CDR1 is SSHAT and CDR2 is FNYEAQ (reference sequence). The CDR3 loop spans 18 amino acids. The CDR3 sequence is CASSCPQPPGQGRETQYF. As DNA, the CDR3 is TGTGCTAGCAGCTGCCCCCAACCCCCGGGACAGGGTCGGGAGACCCAGTACTTC. The full variable domain, in which reference TRBV7-7 and TRBJ2-5 provide the parts outside the CDR3, is GAGVSQSPRYKVTKRGQDVTLRCDPISSHATLYWYQQALGQGPEFLTYFNYEAQPDKSGLPSDRFSAERPEGSISTLTIQRTEQRDSAMYRCASSCPQPPGQGRETQYFGPGTRLLVL.

Only a few counts were recorded for this clonotype. V gene TRBV15 combines with J gene TRBJ1-6; D uncertain. CDR1 LNHNV and CDR2 YYDKDF come from the germline V gene (reference sequence). Trimming cost V 0 bases and J 9 bases, with 12 bases left between them. There are 15 residues in the CDR3. This chain's CDR3 is CATSRDGHGSSPLHF. CDR3 coding DNA: TGTGCCACCAGCAGAGATGGGCACGGGAGTTCACCCCTCCACTTT.

The CDR3 reads CSARVFGSGRRTDTQYF. The CDR3 DNA sequence: TGCAGTGCTAGAGTCTTTGGGAGCGGGAGGCGGACAGATACGCAGTATTTT. The gene calls are TRBV20-1 and TRBJ2-3; the match to TRBD2 covers 9 bases. Germline V gene lookup returns CDR1 DFQATT and CDR2 SNEGSKA (reference sequence). The CDR3 runs 17 residues. Trimming took 1 base from V and 3 from J; bases not matched to a gene: 11.

V usage is TRBV7-9 and J usage is TRBJ2-5; D may be TRBD1 (6 bases). The CDR3 is made up of 14 amino acids. V dropped 5 bases and J dropped 5 bases, with 15 bases sitting between them. Germline values: CDR1 SEHNR, CDR2 FQNEAQ (reference sequence). The CDR3 loop reads CASSLRQDGETQYF. The CDR3 DNA reads TGTGCCAGCAGCCTTCGACAGGACGGGGAGACCCAGTACTTC.

Only one count was recorded for this clonotype. CDR3 region: CSALQGNLNTEAFF. As DNA, the CDR3 is TGCAGTGCTCTACAGGGAAACTTGAACACTGAAGCTTTCTTT. This sequence joins TRBV20-1 and TRBJ1-1; possible D gene TRBD1, 6 bases. The V end was cut by 5 bases, the J end by 0 bases, with 13 bases between. Germline CDR1 DFQATT, CDR2 SNEGSKA (reference sequence). This CDR3 contains 14 residues.